This T cell receptor (beta chain) originates from a study of T cell repertoires in cytomegalovirus infection. Study overall: Matching HLA type and CMV infection were both indicated by public TCR beta signatures. Broader study findings: In two of eight donors, the top clonotype was HLA-C-restricted CMV-specific.

This clonotype came up a few times. Its antigen is not identified. TCRdb called the reads again in MiXCR, with one record for every CDR3 protein. The sample lists about 600,000 distinct CDR3 sequences; 20% to 30% were seen once. This CDR3 has 13 amino acids. In germline, CDR1 is MNHNS, CDR2 SASEGT. The V and J ends lost 8 bases and 3 bases respectively, with 13 bases between them. Sample: CD8+ T cells from PBMCs. This receptor was obtained from a human donor in good health (CMV status not recorded). Some clones in this sample may be carry-over from other donors' samples. The chain carries TRBV6-1 and TRBJ1-1, with D maybe TRBD1 (5 bases). The CDR3 DNA follows: TGTGCCAGCGAAAGGGGTGCGGACACTGAAGCTTTCTTT. It specifies CASERGADTEAFF.